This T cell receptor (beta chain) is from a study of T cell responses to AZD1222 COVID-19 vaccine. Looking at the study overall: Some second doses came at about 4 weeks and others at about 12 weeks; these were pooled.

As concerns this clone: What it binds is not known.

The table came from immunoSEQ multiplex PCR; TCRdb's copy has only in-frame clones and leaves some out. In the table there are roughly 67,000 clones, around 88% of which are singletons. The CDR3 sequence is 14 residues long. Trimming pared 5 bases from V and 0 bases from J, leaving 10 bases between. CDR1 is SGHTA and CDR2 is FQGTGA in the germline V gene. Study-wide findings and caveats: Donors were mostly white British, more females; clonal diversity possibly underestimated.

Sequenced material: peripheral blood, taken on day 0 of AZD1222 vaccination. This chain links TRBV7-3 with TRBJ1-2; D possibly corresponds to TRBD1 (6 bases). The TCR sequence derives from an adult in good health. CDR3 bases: TGTGCCAGCAGCCGGGACAACACTAACTATGGCTACACCTTC. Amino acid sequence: CASSRDNTNYGYTF.